This T cell receptor (beta chain) comes out of a study of T cells in Graves' hyperthyroidism and ophthalmopathy. Study outcomes and limitations: By a 13 V-J model, ophthalmopathy was set apart from stable hyperthyroidism.

V was shortened by 6 bases and J by 5 bases, with 11 bases between the two germline ends. The CDR3 spans 12 residues. What was amplified from RNA transcripts were TCR beta CDR3 regions. HTBI primers were employed in a first-round RT-PCR of the TCR CDR3. Using its own MiXCR run on the multiplex PCR reads, TCRdb lists one record per CDR3 protein. The data show some 550,000 distinct CDR3 sequences, more than 15% seen once. Patients with uncontrolled infections, other autoimmune diseases, pregnancy or lactation were excluded. A remark on this clonotype: The antigen is not known.

This chain connects TRBV12-3 or TRBV12-4 to TRBJ2-7; weak D call: TRBD2 (6 bases). Sequencing was carried out using blood. The receptor was derived from a woman aged 40 to 50 with Graves' ophthalmopathy. CDR3 in amino acids: CASRRDGNEQYF. The CDR3 nucleotides are TGTGCCAGCAGGCGGGACGGCAACGAGCAGTACTTC.